The 27 T cell receptor beta chains presented below share a single source sample, sequenced in a study of response to subunit inactivated influenza vaccine. TCRdb processed the RT-PCR reads anew with MiXCR; each CDR3 protein has one entry. The data show more than 700,000 distinct CDR3 sequences, approximately 22% seen once. Sequencing used PBMCs from blood, obtained 5 days after vaccination. The receptor source for this set is a man aged 45 to 65 who received an inactivated influenza vaccine.

The rearrangement joins TRBV9 to TRBJ2-3; the D gene could be TRBD1 or TRBD2 (5 bases each). CDR1 SGDLS and CDR2 YYNGEE come from the germline V gene. The CDR3 loop spans 14 amino acids. Trimming shortened V by 4 bases and J by 2 bases, and 11 bases separated the two germline ends. The DNA for the CDR3 is TGTGCCAGCAGCATCGGGACCCTCACAGATACGCAGTATTTT. This translates into CASSIGTLTDTQYF.

This clonotype came up a few times. The chain couples TRBV7-9 to TRBJ2-1, with TRBD2 matching over 8 bases. The CDR3 spans 15 residues. After removal of 1 base from V and 5 bases from J, the junction contained 4 bases not matched to a gene. Germline V gene lookup returns CDR1 SEHNR and CDR2 FQNEAQ (reference sequence). Here the CDR3 DNA reads TGTGCCAGCAGCTTAGAAGGACTAGCTAACAATGAGCAGTTCTTC. It encodes CASSLEGLANNEQFF.

The chain employs TRBV29-1 and TRBJ2-5; D gene ambiguous. The CDR3 runs 13 residues. Germline-derived CDR1 and CDR2 are SQVTM and ANQGSEA. V lost 7 bases to trimming and J lost 0 bases, with 12 bases between them. CDR3 nucleotide sequence: TGCAGCGCGCTAACAGAGGACCAAGAGACCCAGTACTTC. Translating gives CSALTEDQETQYF. Full variable domain (missing parts from reference TRBV29-1 and TRBJ2-5): SAVISQKPSRDICQRGTSLTIQCQVDSQVTMMFWYRQQPGQSLTLIATANQGSEATYESGFVIDKFPISRPNLTFSTLTVSNMSPEDSSIYLCSALTEDQETQYFGPGTRLLVL.

The chain uses TRBV28 and TRBJ2-1; the D is unclear. Trimming removed 7 bases from V and 6 bases from J, with 13 bases in between. The CDR3 is 13 residues long. Germline V gene data show CDR1 as MDHEN and CDR2 as SYDVKM. The CDR3 DNA sequence: TGTGCCAGCATCGATTGGGCTTCCAATGAGCAGTTCTTC. Its translation: CASIDWASNEQFF.

As to this clonotype: This sequence may be a read error, since a much larger clone differs from it by one base. The chain recombines TRBV12-3 or TRBV12-4 with TRBJ2-3, with 9 bases fitting TRBD1. The CDR3 runs 14 residues. CDR3 loop: CASSTDRGADMQYF. DNA of the CDR3: TGTGCCAGCAGTACGGACAGGGGAGCAGATATGCAGTATTTT.

This clonotype was recorded only once. The chain has TRBV6-1 and TRBJ2-7, with D possibly being TRBD1 (5 bases). The CDR3 totals 13 residues. Trimming pared 6 bases from V and 5 bases from J, leaving 14 bases between. Germline CDR1 MNHNS, CDR2 SASEGT. The CDR3 DNA reads as TGTGCCAGCAGCGCGCAGGGTGGCGACGAGCAGTACTTC. It translates to CASSAQGGDEQYF.

This clonotype was observed many times. This CDR3 reads CASSQKTGSQPQHF. The CDR3 coding sequence is TGTGCCAGCAGCCAAAAAACAGGGAGTCAGCCCCAGCATTTT. The V and J genes are TRBV3-1 and TRBJ1-5; weak D call: TRBD1 (6 bases). The CDR3 length is 14 residues. CDR1 LGHDT and CDR2 YNNKEL come from the germline V gene (reference sequence). The V end was cut by 2 bases, the J end by 6 bases, with 11 bases between.

The gene calls are TRBV28 and TRBJ2-3; 8 positions agree with TRBD2. Germline CDR1 MDHEN, CDR2 SYDVKM. The CDR3 loop spans 16 amino acids. V was pared by 10 bases and J by 2 bases, with 14 bases of the junction left unmatched. In DNA form, the CDR3 reads TGTGCCACCTCCCCCGTTAAAGCGGGGGCCACAGATACGCAGTATTTT. It is translated as CATSPVKAGATDTQYF.

The rearrangement uses TRBV20-1 and TRBJ2-3; possibly TRBD1 or TRBD2 for D (5 bases each). V lost 8 bases and J lost 4, with 25 bases in between. Germline V CDR1 and CDR2: DFQATT, SNEGSKA (reference sequence). This CDR3 spans 16 amino acids. The CDR3 here is CSTGRGATRRADTQYF. In DNA form, the CDR3 reads TGCAGTACTGGAAGGGGAGCGACCCGACGCGCAGATACGCAGTATTTT.

This clonotype was seen repeatedly, ten times or more. V gene TRBV24-1 combines with J gene TRBJ2-3, with TRBD2 matching 14 bases. This CDR3 region has 17 residues. V dropped 9 bases and J dropped 0; count of bases not matched to a gene: 7. The V gene's germline CDR1 is KGHDR and CDR2 SFDVKD. For the CDR3, the DNA is TGTGCCACCGCCGGGACTAGCGGGAGCACTAGCACAGATACGCAGTATTTT. Its protein is CATAGTSGSTSTDTQYF.

The CDR3 coding sequence is TGTGCCATCAGTGGGGGACAGGGCTCTTTCACCGGGGAGCTGTTTTTT. Translated, it gives CAISGGQGSFTGELFF. The chain employs TRBV10-3 and TRBJ2-2; 9 nucleotides align to TRBD1. Germline V gene data show CDR1 as ENHRY and CDR2 as SYGVKD. The CDR3 length is 16 residues. The V segment lost 4 bases and the J segment 4 bases; nucleotides outside the gene matches: 7.

This clonotype has at least ten counts. The V gene is TRBV5-1, the J gene TRBJ2-3, with 9 bases that match TRBD2. In germline, CDR1 is SGHRS, CDR2 YFSETQ. The CDR3 extends over 15 amino acids. J was trimmed by 2 bases and V by 6 bases; bases with no gene match: 7. As DNA, the CDR3 is TGCGCCAGCACCGATAGCGGGAGACCCACAGATACGCAGTATTTT. This gives the protein CASTDSGRPTDTQYF.

This clonotype was detected a few times. V and J are TRBV7-2 and TRBJ2-7; D is unresolved. Deletions cut 5 bases from V and 2 bases from J, with 10 bases between. The CDR3 contains 13 residues. The germline V gene has CDR1 SGHTA and CDR2 FQGNSA. This CDR3 is CASSQYTTYEQYF. The CDR3 DNA reads TGTGCCAGCAGCCAATACACAACCTACGAGCAGTACTTC.

V is TRBV6-2 or TRBV6-3 and J is TRBJ1-5; TRBD1 matches 7 bases. Germline V lookup: CDR1 MNHEY, CDR2 SVGEGT. V lost 6 bases, J lost 7 bases, and 9 bases stayed unmatched. This CDR3 contains 14 residues. The CDR3 bases are TGTGCCAGCAGGGACACAGGGGTGACCCAGCCCCAGCATTTT. Translation gives CASRDTGVTQPQHF.

The sample holds a few counts of this clonotype. The chain couples TRBV20-1 to TRBJ1-5, with a weak D call TRBD1 (5 bases). V lost 7 bases and J 0 bases, leaving 13 bases between the germline ends. CDR3 length: 14 amino acids. Germline lookup yields CDR1 DFQATT and CDR2 SNEGSKA (reference sequence). The CDR3 loop is CSGRQLHSNQPQHF. The CDR3 bases are TGCAGTGGAAGACAGCTCCATAGCAATCAGCCCCAGCATTTT.

In its sample, this clonotype was seen a few times. The chain is built from TRBV7-2 and TRBJ2-2; 8 bases are a match to TRBD1. Unmatched junction bases numbered 7, after V lost 5 bases and J lost 5 bases. The germline V gene encodes CDR1 SGHTA and CDR2 FQGNSA. CDR3 size: 15 residues. The CDR3: CASSVDRGRTGELFF. The CDR3 DNA is TGTGCCAGCAGCGTTGACAGGGGACGAACCGGGGAGCTGTTTTTT.

The chain couples TRBV20-1 to TRBJ1-6; no definite D call. Looked up from germline, CDR1 is DFQATT and CDR2 is SNEGSKA (reference sequence). This CDR3 contains 13 residues. CDR3 residues: CAGKAGNNSPLHF. DNA of the CDR3: TGCGCCGGCAAGGCGGGGAATAATTCACCCCTCCACTTT.

There are a few counts of this clonotype. The J gene is TRBJ1-2, the V gene TRBV5-1; 8 bases agree with TRBD1. The ends lost 4 bases at V and 6 bases at J; junction bases unmatched: 8. In germline, CDR1 is SGHRS, CDR2 YFSETQ. This CDR3 spans 14 amino acids. Here the CDR3 reads CASSKDRVGDGYTF. In DNA form, the CDR3 reads TGCGCCAGCAGCAAGGACAGGGTTGGGGATGGCTACACCTTC.

This clonotype was counted between two and nine times. The chain recombines TRBV24-1 with TRBJ2-3; 8 bases map to TRBD2. Germline V gene sequence: CDR1 KGHDR, CDR2 SFDVKD. Losses at the gene ends were 4 bases for V and 1 base for J; bases not matched to a gene: 6. This CDR3 spans 16 amino acids. The CDR3 DNA sequence: TGTGCCACCAGTGACGTCGGGCGGGGGGGCACAGATACGCAGTATTTT. Translated: CATSDVGRGGTDTQYF.

V usage is TRBV5-1 and J usage is TRBJ1-4; D perhaps matches TRBD1 (5 bases). CDR3 length equals 14 residues. Trimming stripped 4 bases from V and 3 bases from J, with 10 bases between. The V gene's germline CDR1 is SGHRS and CDR2 YFSETQ. CDR3 DNA: TGCGCCAGCAGCCGAGAGGGGCCTAATGAAAAACTGTTTTTT. This translates into CASSREGPNEKLFF.

The table lists this clonotype with many counts. This chain connects TRBV7-2 to TRBJ2-5; 12 bases map to TRBD2. CDR3 size: 18 residues. CDR1 is SGHTA and CDR2 is FQGNSA in the germline V gene. V was clipped by 0 bases and J by 5 bases; unmatched bases: 10. This chain's CDR3 is CASSLAPYGLAGMETQYF. The CDR3, as DNA: TGTGCCAGCAGCTTAGCCCCCTATGGACTAGCGGGAATGGAGACCCAGTACTTC.

This clonotype was observed a handful of times. The chain combines TRBV4-3 with TRBJ2-1; D perhaps matches TRBD2 (6 bases). The V gene lost 3 bases and the J gene lost 4 bases, with 16 bases spanning the gap. This CDR3 comprises 16 residues. The germline CDR1 and CDR2 sequences are LGHNA and YSLEER. CDR3 loop: CASSQGGLHGYNEQFF. CDR3 nucleotide sequence: TGCGCCAGCAGCCAGGGCGGACTACACGGTTACAATGAGCAGTTCTTC.

The sample holds a few counts of this clonotype. The chain joins TRBV11-1 to TRBJ2-7; perhaps D is TRBD1 or TRBD2 (5 bases each). Trimming took off 1 base at V and 5 bases at J, with 18 bases between the two ends. This CDR3 contains 16 residues. Germline V CDR1 and CDR2: SGHAT, FQDESV (reference sequence). The chain's CDR3 is CASSLESGIKGDEQYF. DNA for the CDR3: TGTGCCAGCAGCTTAGAATCGGGAATCAAAGGGGACGAGCAGTACTTC.

V and J are TRBV4-2 and TRBJ1-4; possible D gene TRBD1, 5 bases. The CDR3 runs 15 residues. Germline CDR1 LGHNA, CDR2 YNFKEQ. The V and J ends lost 5 bases and 7 bases respectively, with 17 bases between them. Here the CDR3 DNA reads TGTGCCAGCAGCTCGCAGACGGGGGATGGTGAAAAACTGTTTTTT. This gives the protein CASSSQTGDGEKLFF.

This clonotype has more than one count but fewer than ten. The chain recombines TRBV6-5 with TRBJ1-5; 9 bases line up with TRBD1. The CDR3 is 14 amino acids. Germline CDR1 reads MNHEY; CDR2 reads SVGAGI. V lost 4 bases and J lost 11; bases outside the gene matches: 9. The DNA of the CDR3 is TGTGCCAGCAGTTCCACGGGACAGGGTACGACCCAGCATTTT. Its translation: CASSSTGQGTTQHF.

This clonotype has just a few counts. The CDR3 DNA is TGCGCCAGCGGACTAGCGGGGGGTTACAATGAGCAGTTCTTC. Its protein is CASGLAGGYNEQFF. V is TRBV5-1 and J is TRBJ2-1; TRBD2 agrees at 14 bases. The CDR3 contains 14 residues. CDR1 and CDR2 (germline): SGHRS, YFSETQ. Germline trimming cut 7 bases from V and 4 bases from J; bases unmatched to any gene: 1. Full variable domain (remainder filled in from reference TRBV5-1 and TRBJ2-1): KAGVTQTPRYLIKTRGQQVTLSCSPISGHRSVSWYQQTPGQGLQFLFEYFSETQRNKGNFPGRFSGRQFSNSRSEMNVSTLELGDSALYLCASGLAGGYNEQFFGPGTRLTVL.

V usage is TRBV12-3 or TRBV12-4 and J usage is TRBJ2-1, with 8 bases lining up with TRBD1. Trimming removed 5 bases from V and 10 bases from J; junction bases left unmatched: 13. This CDR3 has 15 amino acids. CDR3 nucleotides: TGTGCCAGCAGTCTGGGACAGGTTCTCGCGCCCGAGCAGTTCTTC. It specifies CASSLGQVLAPEQFF.